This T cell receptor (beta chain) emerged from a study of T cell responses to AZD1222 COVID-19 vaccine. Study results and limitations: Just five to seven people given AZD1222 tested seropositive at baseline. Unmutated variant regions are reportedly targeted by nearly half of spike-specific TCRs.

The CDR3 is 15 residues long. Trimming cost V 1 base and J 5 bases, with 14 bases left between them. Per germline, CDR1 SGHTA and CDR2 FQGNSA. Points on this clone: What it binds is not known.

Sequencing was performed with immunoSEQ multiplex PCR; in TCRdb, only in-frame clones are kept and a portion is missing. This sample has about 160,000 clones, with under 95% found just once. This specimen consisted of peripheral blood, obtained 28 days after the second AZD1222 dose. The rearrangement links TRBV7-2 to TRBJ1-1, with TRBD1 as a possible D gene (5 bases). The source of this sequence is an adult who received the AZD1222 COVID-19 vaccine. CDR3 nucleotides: TGTGCCAGCAGCTTAGAAGGGGCAGGAGGAACTGAAGCTTTCTTT. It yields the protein CASSLEGAGGTEAFF. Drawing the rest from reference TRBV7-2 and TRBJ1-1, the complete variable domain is GAGVSQSPSNKVTEKGKDVELRCDPISGHTALYWYRQSLGQGLEFLIYFQGNSAPDKSGLPSDRFSAERTGGSVSTLTIQRTQQEDSAVYLCASSLEGAGGTEAFFGQGTRLTVV.